This paragraph reports one T cell receptor (beta chain). These data belong to a study of blood T cell repertoires in COVID-19. Trimming took 0 bases from V and 4 from J; bases not matched to a gene: 9. CDR3 size: 17 residues. Germline CDR1 is SGHNT and CDR2 is YYREEE (reference sequence). Libraries were prepared by immunoSEQ multiplex PCR; TCRdb keeps only in-frame clonotypes and omits some of them. The sample has 80,000 to 100,000 clones; around 96% are singletons. The receptor was derived from a human donor with active COVID-19. The donor label of this sample is uncertain. The rearrangement links TRBV5-4 to TRBJ2-5, with 10 bases lining up with TRBD2. Sequenced material: peripheral blood. The CDR3 region is CASSLAAAGGNGETQYF. For the CDR3, the DNA is TGTGCCAGCAGCTTGGCCGCAGCGGGGGGGAATGGAGAGACCCAGTACTTC.